This T cell receptor beta chain was sequenced in a study of blood T cell repertoires in COVID-19. The germline CDR1 and CDR2 sequences are SQVTM and ANQGSEA. Trimming shortened V by 2 bases and J by 6 bases, and 19 bases separated the two germline ends. The CDR3 runs 15 residues. The protocol was immunoSEQ multiplex PCR, while the TCRdb copy is restricted to in-frame clones and leaves out a portion. The data contain 90,000 to 120,000 clones, 80% to 90% of them singletons. V usage is TRBV29-1 and J usage is TRBJ1-2, with D tentatively TRBD1 (6 bases). The sequence derives from a man aged 35-49 years with active or convalescent COVID-19. Material: peripheral blood. The CDR3 DNA sequence: TGCAGCGTTGAATCTCCGACAGGTGGATTGGATGGCTACACCTTC. Protein product: CSVESPTGGLDGYTF.